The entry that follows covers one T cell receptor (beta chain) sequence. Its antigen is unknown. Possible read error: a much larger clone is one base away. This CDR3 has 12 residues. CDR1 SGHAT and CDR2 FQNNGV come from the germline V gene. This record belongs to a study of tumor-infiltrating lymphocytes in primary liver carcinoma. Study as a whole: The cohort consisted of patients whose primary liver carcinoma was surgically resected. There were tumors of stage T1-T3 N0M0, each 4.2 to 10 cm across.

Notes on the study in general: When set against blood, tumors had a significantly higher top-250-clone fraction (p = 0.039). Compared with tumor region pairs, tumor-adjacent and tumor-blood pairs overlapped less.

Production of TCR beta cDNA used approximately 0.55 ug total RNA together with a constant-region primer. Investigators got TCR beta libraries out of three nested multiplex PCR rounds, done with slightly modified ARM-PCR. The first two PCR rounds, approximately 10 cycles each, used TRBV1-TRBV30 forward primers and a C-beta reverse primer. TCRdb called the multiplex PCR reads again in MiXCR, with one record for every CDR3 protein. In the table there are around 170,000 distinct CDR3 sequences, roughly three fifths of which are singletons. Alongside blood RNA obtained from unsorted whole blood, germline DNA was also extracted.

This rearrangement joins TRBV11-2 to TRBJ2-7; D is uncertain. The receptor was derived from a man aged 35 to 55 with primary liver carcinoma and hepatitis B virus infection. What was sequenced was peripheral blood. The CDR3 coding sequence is TGTGCCAGCAGCCCCTCACCCTACGAGCAGTGCTTC. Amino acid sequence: CASSPSPYEQCF.